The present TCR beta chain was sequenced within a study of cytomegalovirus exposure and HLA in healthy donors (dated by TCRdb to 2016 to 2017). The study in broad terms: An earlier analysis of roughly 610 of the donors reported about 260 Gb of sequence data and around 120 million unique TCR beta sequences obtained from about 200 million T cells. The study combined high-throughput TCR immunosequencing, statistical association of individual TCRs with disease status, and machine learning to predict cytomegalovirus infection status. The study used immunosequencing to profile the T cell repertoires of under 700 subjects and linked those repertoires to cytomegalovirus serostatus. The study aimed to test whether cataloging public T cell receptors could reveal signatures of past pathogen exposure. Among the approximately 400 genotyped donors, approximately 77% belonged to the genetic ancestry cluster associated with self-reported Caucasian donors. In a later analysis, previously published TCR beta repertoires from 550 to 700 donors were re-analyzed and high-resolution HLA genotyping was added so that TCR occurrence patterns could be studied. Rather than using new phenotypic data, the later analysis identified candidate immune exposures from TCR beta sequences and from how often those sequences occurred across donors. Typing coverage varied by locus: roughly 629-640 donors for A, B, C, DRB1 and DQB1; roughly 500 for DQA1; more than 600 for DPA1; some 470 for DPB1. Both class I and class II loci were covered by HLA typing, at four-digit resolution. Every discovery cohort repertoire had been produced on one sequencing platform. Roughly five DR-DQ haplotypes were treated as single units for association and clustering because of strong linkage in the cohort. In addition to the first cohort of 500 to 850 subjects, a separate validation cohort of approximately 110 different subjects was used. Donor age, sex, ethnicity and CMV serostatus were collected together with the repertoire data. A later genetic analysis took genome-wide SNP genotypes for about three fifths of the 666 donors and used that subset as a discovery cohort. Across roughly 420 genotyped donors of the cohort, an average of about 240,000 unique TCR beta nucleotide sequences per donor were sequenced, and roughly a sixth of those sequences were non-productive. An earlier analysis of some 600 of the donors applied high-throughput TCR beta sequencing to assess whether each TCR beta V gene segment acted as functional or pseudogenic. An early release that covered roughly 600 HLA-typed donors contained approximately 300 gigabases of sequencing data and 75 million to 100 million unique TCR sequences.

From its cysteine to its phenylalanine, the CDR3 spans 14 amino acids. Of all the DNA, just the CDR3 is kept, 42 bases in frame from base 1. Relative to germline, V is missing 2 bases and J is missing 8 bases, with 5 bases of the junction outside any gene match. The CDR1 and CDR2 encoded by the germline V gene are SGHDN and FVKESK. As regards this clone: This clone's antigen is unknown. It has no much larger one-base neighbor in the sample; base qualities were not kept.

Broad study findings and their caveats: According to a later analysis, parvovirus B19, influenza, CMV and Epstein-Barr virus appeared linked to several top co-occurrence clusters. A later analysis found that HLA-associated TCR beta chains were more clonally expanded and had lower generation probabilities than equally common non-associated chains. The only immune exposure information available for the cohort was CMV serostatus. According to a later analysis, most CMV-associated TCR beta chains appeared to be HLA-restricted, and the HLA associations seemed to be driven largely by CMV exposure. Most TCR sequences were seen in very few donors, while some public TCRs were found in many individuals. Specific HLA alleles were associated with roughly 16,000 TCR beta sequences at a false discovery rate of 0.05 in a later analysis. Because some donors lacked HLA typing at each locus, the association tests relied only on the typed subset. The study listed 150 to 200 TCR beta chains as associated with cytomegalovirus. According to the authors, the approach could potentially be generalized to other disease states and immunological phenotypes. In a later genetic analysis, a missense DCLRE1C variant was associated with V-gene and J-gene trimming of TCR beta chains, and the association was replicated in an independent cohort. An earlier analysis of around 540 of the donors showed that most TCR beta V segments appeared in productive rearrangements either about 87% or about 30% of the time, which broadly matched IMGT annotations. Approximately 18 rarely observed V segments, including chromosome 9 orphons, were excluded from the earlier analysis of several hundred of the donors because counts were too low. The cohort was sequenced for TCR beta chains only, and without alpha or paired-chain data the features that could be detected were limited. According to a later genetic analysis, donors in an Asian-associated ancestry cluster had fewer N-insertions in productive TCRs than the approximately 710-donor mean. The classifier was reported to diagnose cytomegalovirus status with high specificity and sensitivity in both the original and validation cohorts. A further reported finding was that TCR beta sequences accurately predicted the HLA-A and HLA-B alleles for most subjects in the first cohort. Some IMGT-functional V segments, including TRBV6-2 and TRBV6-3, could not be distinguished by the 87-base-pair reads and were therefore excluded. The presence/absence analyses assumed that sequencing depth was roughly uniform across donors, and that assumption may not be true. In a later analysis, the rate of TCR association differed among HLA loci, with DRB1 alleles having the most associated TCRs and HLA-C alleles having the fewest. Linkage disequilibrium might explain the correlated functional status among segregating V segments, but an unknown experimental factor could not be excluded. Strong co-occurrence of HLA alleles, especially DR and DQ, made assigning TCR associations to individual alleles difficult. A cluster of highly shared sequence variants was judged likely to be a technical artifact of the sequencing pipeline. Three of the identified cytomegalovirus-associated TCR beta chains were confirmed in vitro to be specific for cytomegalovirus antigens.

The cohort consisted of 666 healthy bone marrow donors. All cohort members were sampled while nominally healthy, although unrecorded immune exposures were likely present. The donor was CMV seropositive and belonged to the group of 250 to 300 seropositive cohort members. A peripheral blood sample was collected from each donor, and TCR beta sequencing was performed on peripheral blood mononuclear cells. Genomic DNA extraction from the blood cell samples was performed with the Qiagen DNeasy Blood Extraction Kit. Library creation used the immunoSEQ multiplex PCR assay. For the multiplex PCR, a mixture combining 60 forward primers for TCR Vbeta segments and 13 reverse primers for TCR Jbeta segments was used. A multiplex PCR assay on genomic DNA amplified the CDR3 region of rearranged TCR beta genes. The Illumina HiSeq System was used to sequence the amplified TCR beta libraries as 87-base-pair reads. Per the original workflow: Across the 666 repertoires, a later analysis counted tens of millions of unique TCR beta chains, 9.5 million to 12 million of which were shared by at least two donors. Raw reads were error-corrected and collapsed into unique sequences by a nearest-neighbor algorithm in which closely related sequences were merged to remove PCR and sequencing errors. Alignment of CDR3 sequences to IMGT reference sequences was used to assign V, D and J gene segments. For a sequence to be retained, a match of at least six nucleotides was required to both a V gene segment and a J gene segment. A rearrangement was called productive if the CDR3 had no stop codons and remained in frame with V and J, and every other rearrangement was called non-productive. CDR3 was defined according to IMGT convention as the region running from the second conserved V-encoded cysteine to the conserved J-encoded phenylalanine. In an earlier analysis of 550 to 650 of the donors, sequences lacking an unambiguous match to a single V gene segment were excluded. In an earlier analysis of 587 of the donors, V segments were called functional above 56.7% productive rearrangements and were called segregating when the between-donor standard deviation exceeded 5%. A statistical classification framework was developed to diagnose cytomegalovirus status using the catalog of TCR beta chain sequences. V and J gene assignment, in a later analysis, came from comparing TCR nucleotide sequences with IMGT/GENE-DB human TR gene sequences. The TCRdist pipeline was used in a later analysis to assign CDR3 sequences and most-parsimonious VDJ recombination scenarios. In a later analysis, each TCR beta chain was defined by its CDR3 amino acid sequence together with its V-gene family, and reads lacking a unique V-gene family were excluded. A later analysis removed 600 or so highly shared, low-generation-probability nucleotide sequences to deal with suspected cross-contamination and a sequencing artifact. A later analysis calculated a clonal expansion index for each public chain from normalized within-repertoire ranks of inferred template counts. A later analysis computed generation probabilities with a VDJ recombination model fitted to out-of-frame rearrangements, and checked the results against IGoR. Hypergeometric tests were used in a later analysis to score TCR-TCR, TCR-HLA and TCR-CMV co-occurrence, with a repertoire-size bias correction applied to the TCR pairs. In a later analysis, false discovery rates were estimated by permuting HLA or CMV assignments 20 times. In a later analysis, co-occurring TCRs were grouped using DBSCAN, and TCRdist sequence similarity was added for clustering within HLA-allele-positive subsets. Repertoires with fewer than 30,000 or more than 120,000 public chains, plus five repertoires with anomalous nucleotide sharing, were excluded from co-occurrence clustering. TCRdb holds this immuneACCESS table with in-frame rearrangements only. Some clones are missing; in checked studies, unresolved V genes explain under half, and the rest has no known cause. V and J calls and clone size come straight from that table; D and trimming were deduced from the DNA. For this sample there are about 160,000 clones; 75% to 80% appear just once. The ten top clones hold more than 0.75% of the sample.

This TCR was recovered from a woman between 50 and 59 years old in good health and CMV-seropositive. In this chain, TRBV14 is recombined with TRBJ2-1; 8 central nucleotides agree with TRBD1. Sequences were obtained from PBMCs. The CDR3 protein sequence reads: CASSQLTGVDEQFF. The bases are TGTGCCAGCAGCCAACTGACAGGGGTGGATGAGCAGTTCTTC.